Following are 30 T cell receptor beta chains from one sample sequenced in a study of blood T cells in healthy people across ages. Sample-barcoded 5' priming and a J-beta primer mix drove a second PCR of about 7 to 11 cycles. Via MiXCR, TCRdb re-called the 5' RACE reads, giving one row per CDR3 protein. The table includes hundreds of thousands of distinct CDR3 sequences, around 48% detected once. Sequencing was carried out using blood. These receptors all come from a man aged 25-40 years in good health.

This chain links TRBV30 with TRBJ1-5; D is unresolved. V lost 3 bases, J lost 15 bases, and 21 bases lay in between. This CDR3 region has 13 residues. Germline CDR1 GTSNPN, CDR2 SVGIG (reference sequence). CDR3 bases: TGTGCCTGGAGCTCCCTGGGCGGCAGCCGGGTGCATTTT. Its protein is CAWSSLGGSRVHF. Using reference TRBV30 and TRBJ1-5 for the parts outside the CDR3, the full variable domain is SQTIHQWPATLVQPVGSPLSLECTVEGTSNPNLYWYRQAAGRGLQLLFYSVGIGQISSEVPQNLSASRPQDRQFILSSKKLLLSDSGFYLCAWSSLGGSRVHFGDGTRLSIL.

This clonotype was seen a few times. This sequence joins TRBV10-2 and TRBJ2-5; TRBD2 might be the D (6 bases). V was clipped by 8 bases and J by 5 bases, with 18 bases between them. The germline V gene has CDR1 WSHSY and CDR2 SAAADI. The CDR3 sequence is 14 residues long. CDR3 sequence (DNA): TGCGCCAGCGGCTGGCCCGGGGGATCGGAGACCCAGTACTTC. Its translation is CASGWPGGSETQYF.

In this sample, this clonotype turned up many times. The CDR3 nucleotides read TGCAGTGCTATCAGGGGGAAAAACATTCAGTACTTC. Translation: CSAIRGKNIQYF. This chain uses TRBV20-1 with TRBJ2-4; 7 positions match TRBD1. Trimming cost V 4 bases and J 4 bases; bases outside gene matches: 1. Germline loops: CDR1 DFQATT, CDR2 SNEGSKA (reference sequence). The CDR3 is 12 amino acids.

Of note for this clonotype: No DNA is shown, since the ends of the CDR3 on it are uncertain; the CDR3 is the one TCRdb lists. V usage is TRBV12-1 and J usage is TRBJ2-1; TRBD2, as called in the table, went unchecked against the DNA. TRBV12-1 is recorded as a pseudogene. With termini counted, the CDR3 has 17 amino acids. The CDR3 sequence: CASSFASGTFSYNEQFF.

This clonotype was seen a few times. The V call is TRBV4-2, the J call TRBJ2-5; 10 positions match TRBD2. This CDR3 is 16 amino acids long. Trimming removed 0 bases from V and 4 bases from J; junction bases left unmatched: 5. Germline values: CDR1 LGHNA, CDR2 YNFKEQ. The CDR3 nucleotides read TGTGCCAGCAGCCAAGATCGAGCGGGGGGGCGAGAGACCCAGTACTTC. This sequence encodes CASSQDRAGGRETQYF.

J is TRBJ2-3 and V is TRBV5-1; TRBD2 agrees at 7 bases. Germline values: CDR1 SGHRS, CDR2 YFSETQ. The ends lost 4 bases at V and 4 bases at J; junction bases unmatched: 6. The CDR3 covers 14 residues. In nucleotides, the CDR3 is TGCGCCAGCAGCGATACTAGCGTCCCAGATACGCAGTATTTT. The encoded protein is CASSDTSVPDTQYF.

The J gene is TRBJ2-7, the V gene TRBV20-1; maybe TRBD1 (5 bases). Germline loops: CDR1 DFQATT, CDR2 SNEGSKA (reference sequence). Trimming took off 5 bases at V and 3 bases at J, with 20 bases between the two ends. This CDR3 region has 15 residues. CDR3 loop: CSAQTPQGLDYEQYF. CDR3 DNA sequence: TGCAGTGCTCAAACTCCGCAGGGTCTTGACTACGAGCAGTACTTC.

The gene calls are TRBV6-5 and TRBJ1-5; 8 nucleotides align to TRBD1. The CDR3 covers 14 residues. Trimming cost V 6 bases and J 5 bases; bases outside gene matches: 6. The germline V gene encodes CDR1 MNHEY and CDR2 SVGAGI. The CDR3 reads CASRTGARDQPQHF. CDR3 nucleotides: TGTGCCAGCAGGACAGGGGCAAGGGATCAGCCCCAGCATTTT.

This clonotype was seen a few times. Written as DNA, the CDR3 is TGCGCCAGCAGCCAAGATCAAGATTACGAGCAGTACTTC. Residues: CASSQDQDYEQYF. The rearrangement links TRBV4-1 to TRBJ2-7, with unresolved D. Germline lookup yields CDR1 MGHRA and CDR2 YSYEKL. The CDR3 runs 13 residues. Trimming took 0 bases from V and 4 from J, leaving 7 bases between them.

V gene TRBV2 combines with J gene TRBJ2-3, with TRBD2 matching 7 bases. J gave up 3 bases and V 4 bases, and 7 bases lay outside the gene matches. This CDR3 has 15 residues. CDR1 and CDR2 from the germline V gene are SNHLY and FYNNEI. The chain's CDR3 is CASSGPAGQTDTQYF. CDR3 sequence (DNA): TGTGCCAGCAGTGGTCCAGCGGGGCAGACAGATACGCAGTATTTT.

Only a few counts were recorded for this clonotype. The chain couples TRBV6-5 to TRBJ2-5; 8 bases map to TRBD1. The CDR3 spans 14 residues. Per germline, CDR1 MNHEY and CDR2 SVGAGI. Trimming at V came to 4 bases and at J to 5 bases, leaving 6 bases not matched to a gene. CDR3 loop: CASSFTGGRETQYF. The CDR3 DNA follows: TGTGCCAGCAGTTTCACAGGGGGAAGGGAGACCCAGTACTTC.

This clonotype was picked up a small number of times. The chain is built from TRBV29-1 and TRBJ2-7; tentatively, D is TRBD2 (6 bases). Matching the DNA end better, TRBJ2-5 makes the J call doubtful. From germline, CDR1 is SQVTM and CDR2 ANQGSEA. The CDR3 consists of 14 residues. CDR3 coding DNA: TGCAGCGTTGTCGGAGGGGAAGTGAGGGAGACCCAGTACTTC. As protein: CSVVGGEVRETQYF.

A few counts support this clonotype. The rearrangement links TRBV15 to TRBJ2-7; TRBD2 matches at 8 bases. This CDR3 is built from 14 residues. Germline loops: CDR1 LNHNV, CDR2 YYDKDF (reference sequence). V shed 3 bases, J shed 0 bases, and the junction held 1 base outside the gene matches. CDR3 protein: CATSSLAGSYEQYF. CDR3 nucleotide sequence: TGTGCCACCAGCAGTCTAGCGGGCTCCTACGAGCAGTACTTC.

The J gene is TRBJ2-7, the V gene TRBV4-1, with D perhaps assigned TRBD1 or TRBD2 (5 bases each). This CDR3 region has 18 residues. Trimming took off 0 bases at V and 3 bases at J, with 21 bases between the two ends. The germline gives CDR1 MGHRA, CDR2 YSYEKL. The CDR3 loop reads CASSQDRVSRDRVYEQYF. The CDR3 coding sequence is TGCGCCAGCAGCCAAGATCGGGTTAGTAGGGACCGGGTCTACGAGCAGTACTTC.

V gene TRBV24-1 combines with J gene TRBJ2-3, with 8 bases aligning to TRBD1. This CDR3 is 15 amino acids long. Germline CDR1 reads KGHDR; CDR2 reads SFDVKD. The V gene end was trimmed by 9 bases and the J gene end by 0 bases; junction bases not matched to a gene: 7. The CDR3 region has the DNA TGTGCCACCGCCGGCCGGACAGGGAGCACAGATACGCAGTATTTT. It codes for CATAGRTGSTDTQYF.

The chain links TRBV20-1 to TRBJ2-5, with D perhaps matching TRBD2 (5 bases). The CDR3 is 14 residues long. CDR1 and CDR2 (germline): DFQATT, SNEGSKA (reference sequence). V was clipped by 5 bases and J by 2 bases, with 15 bases between them. CDR3 residues: CSALHYGVQETQYF. DNA for the CDR3: TGCAGTGCTCTCCACTACGGGGTTCAAGAGACCCAGTACTTC.

This clonotype was counted once. The V gene is TRBV10-3, the J gene TRBJ1-6; D may be TRBD1 (5 bases). V was clipped by 2 bases and J by 10 bases, with 15 bases between them. Germline CDR1 is ENHRY and CDR2 is SYGVKD. CDR3 length: 15 residues. CDR3 sequence reads: CAISEAGPRGSPLHF. The CDR3 coding sequence is TGTGCCATCAGTGAGGCTGGGCCAAGGGGCTCACCCCTCCACTTT.

With respect to this clonotype: This may come from a read error, since a much larger clone is one base off. The rearrangement joins TRBV18 to TRBJ2-4, with D perhaps TRBD2 (6 bases). The V gene lost 3 bases and the J gene lost 15 bases, with 21 bases spanning the gap. This CDR3 has 14 residues. Germline CDR1 KGHSH, CDR2 LQKENI. The CDR3 sequence: CASSPLAWGGDRYF. In DNA form, the CDR3 reads TGTGCCAGCTCACCCTTAGCGTGGGGAGGTGACCGGTACTTC.

Regarding this clonotype: An end of the junction does not agree with germline; a read error may underlie this. V gene TRBV25-1 combines with J gene TRBJ1-1; 7 nucleotides align to TRBD1. Germline V CDR1 and CDR2: MGHDK, SYGVNS. The CDR3 consists of 17 residues. The CDR3 sequence is CASSVFATGDPYTGAFF. In DNA form, the CDR3 reads TGTGCCAGCAGTGTCTTCGCTACAGGGGACCCCTACACTGGAGCTTTCTTT.

V gene TRBV11-2 combines with J gene TRBJ1-1; 8 nucleotides align to TRBD1. Germline lookup yields CDR1 SGHAT and CDR2 FQNNGV. Trimming at V came to 6 bases and at J to 6 bases, leaving 9 bases not matched to a gene. The CDR3 runs 14 residues. The CDR3 coding sequence is TGTGCCAGCAGATTGTTTCAGGGGGCTCCTGAAGCTTTCTTT. Translated: CASRLFQGAPEAFF.

The V gene is TRBV20-1, the J gene TRBJ1-5, with unresolved D. The CDR3 consists of 13 residues. Germline CDR1 and CDR2: DFQATT and SNEGSKA (reference sequence). The germline V and J ends were trimmed by 2 bases and 1 base, with 6 bases remaining between them. CDR3 coding DNA: TGCAGTGCTAGATCCGGGAGCAATCAGCCCCAGCATTTT. It encodes CSARSGSNQPQHF.

This clonotype is a singleton in its sample. The rearrangement links TRBV4-1 to TRBJ2-7; D ambiguous. The CDR3 extends over 16 amino acids. The germline V gene has CDR1 MGHRA and CDR2 YSYEKL. Trimming left V 1 base short and J 0 bases short, with 13 bases between. Here the CDR3 reads CASSQGPGPFSYEQYF. The CDR3 bases are TGCGCCAGCAGCCAAGGCCCCGGACCGTTCTCCTACGAGCAGTACTTC.

The chain recombines TRBV2 with TRBJ2-1, with a tentative D call TRBD1 (6 bases). Trimming left V 6 bases short and J 10 bases short, with 19 bases between. The germline V gene encodes CDR1 SNHLY and CDR2 FYNNEI. The CDR3 length is 14 residues. In nucleotides, the CDR3 is TGTGCCAGCAGAACAGGGCAGGGCGGAAGGGAGCAGTTCTTC. It codes for CASRTGQGGREQFF.

The CDR3 here is CASSFGGGGSGYEQYF. CDR3 coding DNA: TGTGCCAGCAGCTTCGGGGGTGGCGGGAGCGGCTACGAGCAGTACTTC. J is TRBJ2-4 and V is TRBV11-2; TRBD2 aligns across 7 bases. The end of the DNA fits TRBJ2-7 better, so the J call may be wrong. Germline V gene lookup returns CDR1 SGHAT and CDR2 FQNNGV. This CDR3 has 16 amino acids.

This sequence joins TRBV9 and TRBJ1-2; tentative D call: TRBD1 (5 bases). Germline V gene sequence: CDR1 SGDLS, CDR2 YYNGEE. The V and J ends lost 0 bases and 4 bases respectively, with 7 bases between them. The CDR3 is 13 amino acids. The CDR3 sequence is CASSVAGTYGYTF. CDR3 sequence (DNA): TGTGCCAGCAGCGTAGCGGGGACCTATGGCTACACCTTC.

This clonotype was seen repeatedly, ten times or more. The J gene is TRBJ2-5, the V gene TRBV7-2; 11 nucleotides match TRBD2. J was trimmed by 5 bases and V by 6 bases; bases with no gene match: 11. The CDR3 totals 16 residues. CDR1 and CDR2 (germline): SGHTA, FQGNSA. For the CDR3, the DNA is TGTGCCAGCAGTCCCCTGGGTAGCGGGGGGGAGGAGACCCAGTACTTC. Protein sequence: CASSPLGSGGEETQYF. Looking up the rest from reference TRBV7-2 and TRBJ2-5 gives the full variable domain: GAGVSQSPSNKVTEKGKDVELRCDPISGHTALYWYRQSLGQGLEFLIYFQGNSAPDKSGLPSDRFSAERTGGSVSTLTIQRTQQEDSAVYLCASSPLGSGGEETQYFGPGTRLLVL.

This clonotype has ten or more counts. This rearrangement joins TRBV3-1 to TRBJ2-3; 12 bases line up with TRBD2. The CDR3 sequence is 15 residues long. Trimming removed 4 bases from V and 2 bases from J; junction bases left unmatched: 1. Germline CDR1 reads LGHDT; CDR2 reads YNNKEL (reference sequence). DNA of the CDR3: TGTGCCAGCAGCCGGACTAGCGGGACCACAGATACGCAGTATTTT. It encodes CASSRTSGTTDTQYF.

This clonotype was observed a handful of times. CDR3 protein: CSARDGSGGFLGTQYF. DNA of the CDR3: TGCAGTGCTAGAGATGGGTCGGGGGGATTTCTTGGGACCCAGTACTTC. This chain links TRBV20-1 with TRBJ2-5; 7 bases are a match to TRBD2. This CDR3 is 16 amino acids long. V shed 0 bases, J shed 7 bases, and the junction held 14 bases outside the gene matches. The germline gives CDR1 DFQATT, CDR2 SNEGSKA (reference sequence).

This clonotype was seen repeatedly, ten times or more. The CDR3 nucleotides read TGTGCCAGCAGCTTAGTTTCGGACACCTCCTACGAGCAGTACTTC. Translated, it gives CASSLVSDTSYEQYF. V is TRBV7-2 and J is TRBJ2-7; tentative D call: TRBD1 (5 bases). Trimming cost V 1 base and J 0 bases, with 10 bases left between them. Germline V gene lookup returns CDR1 SGHTA and CDR2 FQGNSA. There are 15 residues in the CDR3. Based on the CDR3 plus reference TRBV7-2 and TRBJ2-7, the full variable domain is GAGVSQSPSNKVTEKGKDVELRCDPISGHTALYWYRQSLGQGLEFLIYFQGNSAPDKSGLPSDRFSAERTGGSVSTLTIQRTQQEDSAVYLCASSLVSDTSYEQYFGPGTRLTVT.

This clonotype has a single count. CDR3 region: CSARATSYEQYF. The CDR3 DNA reads as TGCAGTGCTAGGGCGACGAGCTACGAGCAGTACTTC. The chain combines TRBV20-1 with TRBJ2-7; the D is unclear. Germline V gene data show CDR1 as DFQATT and CDR2 as SNEGSKA (reference sequence). The CDR3 is 12 residues long. Trimming removed 3 bases from V and 3 bases from J, with 9 bases in between.